Shown below are 24 T cell receptor beta chains from a single sample sequenced in a study of blood T cell repertoires in COVID-19. Libraries were prepared by immunoSEQ multiplex PCR; TCRdb keeps only in-frame clonotypes and omits some of them. Altogether approximately 280,000 clones are present, around 89% being singletons, with the ten largest covering roughly 4.8%. Source material: peripheral blood. The source is a man aged 35 to 55 with acute or convalescent COVID-19.

The chain recombines TRBV7-2 with TRBJ1-1; D is undetermined. The CDR3 consists of 14 residues. Germline CDR1 reads SGHTA; CDR2 reads FQGNSA. Trimming removed 3 bases from V and 4 bases from J, with 12 bases in between. CDR3 DNA: TGTGCCAGCAGCTTGGCCCGTGCTAGCACTGAAGCTTTCTTT. Protein: CASSLARASTEAFF.

The V call is TRBV29-1, the J call TRBJ1-1; no firm D call. The CDR3 totals 12 residues. Trimming took off 2 bases at V and 0 bases at J, with 4 bases between the two ends. Germline V gene lookup returns CDR1 SQVTM and CDR2 ANQGSEA. The CDR3 reads CSVEQMNTEAFF. Written as DNA, the CDR3 is TGCAGCGTTGAACAGATGAACACTGAAGCTTTCTTT.

This chain uses TRBV6-5 with TRBJ1-1, with D possibly being TRBD1 (6 bases). CDR1 and CDR2 (germline): MNHEY, SVGAGI. V lost 7 bases and J 4 bases, leaving 10 bases between the germline ends. The CDR3 has 12 amino acids. CDR3 sequence (DNA): TGTGCCAGCAAGGAAGGGGGCACTGAAGCTTTCTTT. It translates to CASKEGGTEAFF.

This clone was observed a single time. This chain connects TRBV5-1 to TRBJ2-3; 11 bases line up with TRBD2. This CDR3 comprises 15 residues. Germline values: CDR1 SGHRS, CDR2 YFSETQ. V was clipped by 2 bases and J by 5 bases; unmatched bases: 4. CDR3 region: CASSLRTSGGDTQYF. For the CDR3, the DNA is TGCGCCAGCAGCTTACGAACTAGCGGGGGAGATACGCAGTATTTT.

J is TRBJ2-2 and V is TRBV2; 9 nucleotides match TRBD1. CDR1 SNHLY and CDR2 FYNNEI come from the germline V gene. With 7 bases clipped from V and 5 bases from J, the junction kept 5 bases outside the gene matches. The CDR3 runs to 14 residues. The CDR3 loop is CASTQGARTGELFF. The CDR3 region has the DNA TGTGCCAGCACACAGGGGGCGCGGACCGGGGAGCTGTTTTTT.

The chain uses TRBV7-8 and TRBJ2-2; a possible D gene is TRBD2 (5 bases). Trimming removed 6 bases at V and 1 base at J, with 12 bases between. This CDR3 spans 15 amino acids. Germline loops: CDR1 SGHVS, CDR2 FQNEAQ. The CDR3 loop reads CASRKSRGNTGELFF. The CDR3, as DNA: TGTGCCAGCAGAAAATCCCGGGGGAACACCGGGGAGCTGTTTTTT.

J is TRBJ2-7 and V is TRBV4-2; 9 bases align to TRBD1. J lost 9 bases, V lost 3 bases, and 15 bases had no gene match. Germline V gives CDR1 LGHNA, CDR2 YNFKEQ. The CDR3 runs 16 residues. For the CDR3, the DNA is TGTGCCAGCAGCCATCCCGGGACAGGGTCTTTTTTTAGGCAGTACTTC. This codes for CASSHPGTGSFFRQYF.

The rearrangement links TRBV28 to TRBJ1-1; D may be TRBD1 (5 bases). Trimming stripped 6 bases from V and 4 bases from J, with 9 bases between. The CDR3 spans 12 residues. The V gene's germline CDR1 is MDHEN and CDR2 SYDVKM. The CDR3 region has the DNA TGTGCCAGCAGGGGGCAGGGCACTGAAGCTTTCTTT. Encoded protein: CASRGQGTEAFF.

This clone was observed a handful of times. The chain uses TRBV24-1 and TRBJ2-2, with D perhaps matching TRBD1 (6 bases). V lost 9 bases to trimming and J lost 4 bases, with 20 bases between them. CDR3 length: 16 residues. Germline lookup yields CDR1 KGHDR and CDR2 SFDVKD. The CDR3 protein is CATEAGAILGTGELFF. CDR3 sequence (DNA): TGTGCCACCGAAGCAGGGGCCATTTTGGGCACCGGGGAGCTGTTTTTT.

This clone was observed a single time. This chain connects TRBV19 to TRBJ1-2; 7 bases are shared with TRBD1. Germline assignment: CDR1 LNHDA and CDR2 SQIVND (reference sequence). The CDR3 runs to 11 residues. V shed 10 bases and J 7 bases; nucleotides not matched to a gene: 6. The CDR3: CATRQGSGYTF. The CDR3 nucleotides read TGTGCCACCCGACAGGGTAGTGGCTACACCTTC.

This chain connects TRBV5-1 to TRBJ2-3; D not certain. V was pared by 0 bases and J by 4 bases, with 12 bases between. There are 15 residues in the CDR3. Germline V gene lookup returns CDR1 SGHRS and CDR2 YFSETQ. The CDR3 DNA sequence: TGCGCCAGCAGCTTGGATTCAGGTGTCGCAGATACGCAGTATTTT. This translates into CASSLDSGVADTQYF.

V is TRBV20-1 and J is TRBJ2-3; D perhaps matches TRBD2 (5 bases). Trimming left V 3 bases short and J 4 bases short, with 11 bases between. In germline, CDR1 is DFQATT, CDR2 SNEGSKA (reference sequence). The CDR3 has 13 amino acids. DNA of the CDR3: TGCAGTGCTAGTACAGTCGGGGCAGATACGCAGTATTTT. This sequence encodes CSASTVGADTQYF.

The chain couples TRBV27 to TRBJ2-2, with D tentatively TRBD1 (6 bases). Germline CDR1 MNHEY, CDR2 SMNVEV (reference sequence). The CDR3 runs 16 residues. V was clipped by 6 bases and J by 6 bases, with 20 bases between them. The chain's CDR3 is CASSSGGQGNAGELFF. As DNA, the CDR3 is TGTGCCAGCAGCTCAGGCGGGCAGGGGAATGCCGGGGAGCTGTTTTTT.

This sequence joins TRBV5-1 and TRBJ2-1, with 11 bases identical to TRBD1. The ends lost 4 bases at V and 8 bases at J; junction bases unmatched: 5. Germline V lookup: CDR1 SGHRS, CDR2 YFSETQ. This CDR3 comprises 14 residues. The CDR3 protein is CASSPGTGGDEQFF. CDR3 nucleotide sequence: TGCGCCAGCAGCCCTGGGACAGGGGGTGATGAGCAGTTCTTC.

The gene calls are TRBV6-5 and TRBJ1-3; D uncertain. The CDR3 covers 12 residues. Trimming stripped 5 bases from V and 4 bases from J, with 6 bases between. Germline assignment: CDR1 MNHEY and CDR2 SVGAGI. The CDR3 reads CASSIQGNTIYF. In DNA form, the CDR3 reads TGTGCCAGCAGTATACAGGGAAACACCATATATTTT.

The genes are TRBV24-1 and TRBJ2-2; the D is unclear. CDR1 and CDR2 (germline): KGHDR, SFDVKD. The CDR3 contains 13 residues. The ends were cut back, 4 bases at V and 5 bases at J, with 7 bases in the middle. CDR3 bases: TGTGCCACCAGTGACCAACTTACCGGGGAGCTGTTTTTT. This translates into CATSDQLTGELFF.

V is TRBV5-1 and J is TRBJ2-1, with D maybe TRBD1 (6 bases). Trimming stripped 2 bases from V and 2 bases from J, with 11 bases between. Germline loops: CDR1 SGHRS, CDR2 YFSETQ. This CDR3 comprises 15 residues. The CDR3 DNA is TGCGCCAGCAGCTTCACAGGGAACCCCTACAATGAGCAGTTCTTC. It encodes CASSFTGNPYNEQFF.

The chain uses TRBV5-6 and TRBJ1-5; D is ambiguous. Germline CDR1 and CDR2: SGHDT and YYEEEE. The V end lost 0 bases, the J end lost 1 base, and 5 bases lay between the germline ends. The CDR3 runs 14 residues. The CDR3 region is CASSLVGSNQPQHF. CDR3 in DNA: TGTGCCAGCAGCTTGGTGGGCAGCAATCAGCCCCAGCATTTT.

This rearrangement joins TRBV5-1 to TRBJ2-3, with D unresolved. The CDR3 length is 12 residues. V was pared by 3 bases and J by 5 bases, with 7 bases between. Per germline, CDR1 SGHRS and CDR2 YFSETQ. The CDR3 loop reads CASSSQQDTQYF. The CDR3 coding sequence is TGCGCCAGCAGCTCCCAACAAGATACGCAGTATTTT.

This clone was picked up one time. This chain joins TRBV20-1 and TRBJ2-1, with 10 bases identical to TRBD2. The CDR3 has 15 residues. Germline values: CDR1 DFQATT, CDR2 SNEGSKA (reference sequence). The ends lost 3 bases at V and 8 bases at J; junction bases unmatched: 10. CDR3 region: CSASLGTSVGDEQFF. In DNA form, the CDR3 reads TGCAGTGCTAGTCTCGGGACTAGCGTGGGGGATGAGCAGTTCTTC.

The chain employs TRBV19 and TRBJ1-4; 9 nucleotides agree with TRBD1. Losses at the gene ends were 6 bases for V and 9 bases for J; bases not matched to a gene: 5. The germline V gene has CDR1 LNHDA and CDR2 SQIVND (reference sequence). This CDR3 spans 13 amino acids. As DNA, the CDR3 is TGTGCCAGTAGGGACAGGGGATCCAAAAAACTGTTTTTT. This gives the protein CASRDRGSKKLFF.

The chain's CDR3 is CASSSIDRVKGYTF. The CDR3 DNA reads TGTGCCAGCAGTTCCATAGACAGGGTAAAAGGCTACACCTTC. V is TRBV27 and J is TRBJ1-2, with 7 bases aligning to TRBD1. This CDR3 has 14 amino acids. The V gene's germline CDR1 is MNHEY and CDR2 SMNVEV (reference sequence). V trimming: 4 bases; J trimming: 8 bases; junction bases outside the gene matches: 10.

The rearrangement links TRBV6-6 to TRBJ2-7; maybe TRBD2 (5 bases). Germline CDR1 MNHNY, CDR2 SVGAGI (reference sequence). Trimming took 5 bases from V and 3 from J, leaving 8 bases between them. The CDR3 extends over 12 amino acids. The CDR3 loop reads CASSPRGYEQYF. CDR3 in DNA: TGTGCCAGCAGTCCCCGGGGCTACGAGCAGTACTTC.

V and J are TRBV10-3 and TRBJ2-1, with TRBD2 matching over 10 bases. The germline CDR1 and CDR2 sequences are ENHRY and SYGVKD. V lost 7 bases, J lost 0 bases, and 3 bases stayed unmatched. The CDR3 is 15 residues long. CDR3 DNA: TGTGCCATCAAGCCTAGCGGGGGCTCCTACAATGAGCAGTTCTTC. It translates to CAIKPSGGSYNEQFF.